One and the same sample provided the 13 T cell receptor beta chains below, sequenced in a study of blood T cell repertoires in COVID-19. Sequencing was performed with immunoSEQ multiplex PCR; in TCRdb, only in-frame clones are kept and a portion is missing. The sample holds about 150,000 clones, around 83% seen once. Sequenced: peripheral blood. Every receptor here comes from a man under 40 with COVID-19, enrolled during active disease.

This rearrangement joins TRBV7-2 to TRBJ2-5; 7 nucleotides match TRBD2. The CDR3 sequence is 15 residues long. The V gene end was trimmed by 1 base and the J gene end by 5 bases; junction bases not matched to a gene: 7. Per germline, CDR1 SGHTA and CDR2 FQGNSA. The CDR3 sequence: CASSLEGWGGETQYF. CDR3 sequence (DNA): TGTGCCAGCAGCTTAGAAGGTTGGGGGGGGGAGACCCAGTACTTC.

The CDR3 sequence is CASIISGVGYTF. CDR3 DNA: TGTGCCAGCATTATTTCGGGGGTTGGCTACACCTTC. The chain couples TRBV28 to TRBJ1-2; TRBD1 might be the D (5 bases). Germline-derived CDR1 and CDR2 are MDHEN and SYDVKM. There are 12 residues in the CDR3. V lost 7 bases, J lost 7 bases, and 13 bases lay in between.

The gene calls are TRBV9 and TRBJ2-7, with 8 bases lining up with TRBD2. With V trimmed by 4 bases and J by 1 base, 13 bases remained unmatched. The CDR3 runs 17 residues. Germline V gives CDR1 SGDLS, CDR2 YYNGEE. CDR3 amino acids: CASSPLAGGTASYEQYF. CDR3 sequence (DNA): TGTGCCAGCAGCCCCCTAGCGGGCGGGACGGCTTCCTACGAGCAGTACTTC.

This clone occurred a few times. The chain is built from TRBV4-1 and TRBJ1-1; D is ambiguous. Germline V gene data show CDR1 as MGHRA and CDR2 as YSYEKL. With 4 bases removed from V and 0 bases from J, the gap between germline ends came to 18 bases. The CDR3 runs 17 residues. Here the CDR3 DNA reads TGCGCCAGCAGCCGGACCGACCATGGGGAGCTGAACACTGAAGCTTTCTTT. Translated, it gives CASSRTDHGELNTEAFF.

The V gene is TRBV4-1, the J gene TRBJ2-5; TRBD2 aligns across 10 bases. CDR1 MGHRA and CDR2 YSYEKL come from the germline V gene. This CDR3 is 15 amino acids long. V trimming: 4 bases; J trimming: 5 bases; junction bases outside the gene matches: 7. Here the CDR3 reads CASSPGPSGGETQYF. The CDR3 DNA sequence: TGCGCCAGCAGCCCGGGACCTAGCGGGGGTGAGACCCAGTACTTC.

This clone was recorded once. V is TRBV7-2 and J is TRBJ1-6, with a possible D match to TRBD1 (6 bases). V lost 1 base to trimming and J lost 7 bases, with 11 bases between them. The germline V gene has CDR1 SGHTA and CDR2 FQGNSA. CDR3 length: 15 amino acids. The CDR3 protein is CASSLESGVNSPLHF. DNA for the CDR3: TGTGCCAGCAGCTTAGAGTCAGGGGTCAATTCACCCCTCCACTTT.

This clone was seen only once. The chain links TRBV6-2 or TRBV6-3 to TRBJ1-1; 10 bases line up with TRBD1. V gave up 4 bases and J gave up 1 base; unmatched junction bases: 6. Per germline, CDR1 MNHEY and CDR2 SVGEGT. This CDR3 has 16 residues. The CDR3 is CASSFGQGVRNTEAFF. Written as DNA, the CDR3 is TGTGCCAGCAGTTTCGGACAGGGGGTTAGGAACACTGAAGCTTTCTTT.

The chain carries TRBV5-5 and TRBJ1-5; D not resolved. Germline V gene data show CDR1 as SGHKS and CDR2 as YYEKEE (reference sequence). The V end was cut by 3 bases, the J end by 3 bases, with 13 bases between. The CDR3 runs 15 residues. CDR3 amino acids: CASSWVKGANQPQHF. The DNA of the CDR3 is TGTGCCAGCAGCTGGGTCAAGGGAGCCAATCAGCCCCAGCATTTT.

The chain recombines TRBV23-1 with TRBJ2-7; TRBD2 matches at 11 bases. TRBV23-1 is placed among ORFs of uncertain function. V lost 0 bases to trimming and J lost 3 bases; unmatched junction nucleotides: 10. The length of the CDR3 is 18 residues. CDR3 region: CASSQSASGRSYYYEQYF. The CDR3 region has the DNA TGCGCCAGCAGTCAATCGGCTAGCGGGAGGAGCTACTACTACGAGCAGTACTTC.

V and J are TRBV5-8 and TRBJ1-5, with 7 bases aligning to TRBD1. The germline gives CDR1 SGHTS, CDR2 YDEGEE. The ends lost 4 bases at V and 2 bases at J; junction bases unmatched: 6. This CDR3 spans 15 amino acids. CDR3 residues: CASSPDRVGNQPQHF. In DNA form, the CDR3 reads TGTGCCAGCAGCCCTGACAGGGTGGGCAATCAGCCCCAGCATTTT.

The genes are TRBV6-6 and TRBJ2-1; 7 bases line up with TRBD2. The length of the CDR3 is 13 residues. Trimming at V came to 2 bases and at J to 8 bases, leaving 3 bases not matched to a gene. Germline CDR1 reads MNHNY; CDR2 reads SVGAGI (reference sequence). CDR3 in amino acids: CASSYVGGYEQFF. The CDR3 coding sequence is TGTGCCAGCAGTTACGTCGGGGGGTATGAGCAGTTCTTC.

This chain joins TRBV5-6 and TRBJ2-5; no clear D. Trimming took 0 bases from V and 5 from J, leaving 2 bases between them. The CDR3 length is 11 residues. The germline gives CDR1 SGHDT, CDR2 YYEEEE. The CDR3 reads CASSLAETQYF. The CDR3 bases are TGTGCCAGCAGCTTGGCGGAGACCCAGTACTTC.

The gene calls are TRBV15 and TRBJ2-5; D is perhaps TRBD2 (7 bases). In germline, CDR1 is LNHNV, CDR2 YYDKDF (reference sequence). The CDR3 has 14 amino acids. V lost 0 bases and J 6 bases, leaving 11 bases between the germline ends. CDR3 nucleotides: TGTGCCACCAGCAGAGATGGGGGGGACAAGACCCAGTACTTC. Translated, it gives CATSRDGGDKTQYF.